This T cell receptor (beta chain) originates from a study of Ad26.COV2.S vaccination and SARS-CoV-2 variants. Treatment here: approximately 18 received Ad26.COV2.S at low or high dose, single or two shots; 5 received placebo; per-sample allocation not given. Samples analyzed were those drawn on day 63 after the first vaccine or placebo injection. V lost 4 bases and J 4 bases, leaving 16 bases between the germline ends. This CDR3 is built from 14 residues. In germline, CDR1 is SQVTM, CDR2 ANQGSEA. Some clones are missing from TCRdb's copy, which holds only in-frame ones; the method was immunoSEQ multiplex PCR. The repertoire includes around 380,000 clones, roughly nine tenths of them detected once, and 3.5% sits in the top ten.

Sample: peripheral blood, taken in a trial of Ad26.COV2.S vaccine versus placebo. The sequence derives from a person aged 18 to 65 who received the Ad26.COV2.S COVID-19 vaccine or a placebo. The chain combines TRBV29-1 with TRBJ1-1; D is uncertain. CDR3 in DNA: TGCAGCGTTGTGCGTGTGCAGCGGGGCACTGAAGCTTTCTTT. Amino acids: CSVVRVQRGTEAFF.